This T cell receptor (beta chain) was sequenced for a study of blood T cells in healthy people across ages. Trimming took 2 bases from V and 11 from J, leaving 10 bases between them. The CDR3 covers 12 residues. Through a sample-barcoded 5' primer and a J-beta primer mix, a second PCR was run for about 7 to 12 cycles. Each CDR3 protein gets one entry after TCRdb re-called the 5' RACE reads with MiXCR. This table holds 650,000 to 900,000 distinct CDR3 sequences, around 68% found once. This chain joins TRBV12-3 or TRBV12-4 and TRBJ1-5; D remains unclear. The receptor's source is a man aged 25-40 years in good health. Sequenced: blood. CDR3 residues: CASSLPLGAQHF. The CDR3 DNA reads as TGTGCCAGCAGTTTACCCCTTGGGGCCCAGCATTTT.